The sequence of this T cell receptor beta chain was determined in a study of T cell repertoires in aging, cancer and after chemotherapy. The study, taken as a whole, reports: Age-matched healthy donors had significantly more diverse, less clonal blood TCR repertoires than untreated cancer patients.

A mixed TRB-A/B primer pool amplified rearranged TRB by multiplex touch-down PCR. TCRdb ran MiXCR on the multiplex PCR reads and lists one entry per CDR3 protein. The repertoire consists of 9,500 or so distinct CDR3 sequences, with 30% to 40% occurring once and the leading ten covering 2.8%. In the case of this clonotype: Antigen unknown.

Peripheral blood genomic DNA, not sorted cells or RNA, was the template. V shed 2 bases and J 0 bases; nucleotides not matched to a gene: 3. The CDR3 is 16 amino acids. The sequence was collected from a human donor in good health. The chain recombines TRBV12-3 or TRBV12-4 with TRBJ2-1, with 8 nucleotides matching TRBD1. Input material: blood. Here the CDR3 DNA reads TGTGCCAGCAGTTTATTAGGACAGGGCTCCTACAATGAGCAGTTCTTC. This translates into CASSLLGQGSYNEQFF.